This TCR beta chain was identified during a study of T cell repertoires in cytomegalovirus infection. Study summary: The authors used CMV epitopes that were HLA-C-restricted (recently identified) and HLA-B-restricted (well studied). Study-wide findings and caveats: Dominating the ex vivo response were TCR beta clonotypes that were CMV-specific and HLA-C-restricted.

In TCRdb, the reads were re-called with MiXCR into one record per CDR3 protein. There are 570,000 or so distinct CDR3 sequences in the sample; around two fifths occur only once, and about 46% lies in the top ten. A note on this clonotype: Antigen unknown.

With V trimmed by 6 bases and J by 5 bases, 3 bases remained unmatched. The CDR3 is 14 residues long. Germline lookup yields CDR1 ENHRY and CDR2 SYGVKD. The J gene is TRBJ2-1, the V gene TRBV10-3; 11 nucleotides line up with TRBD2. The starting material was cultured PBMCs, obtained from culture after CMV antigen stimulation. The sequence came from a human donor in good health (CMV status not recorded). Some clones in this sample may be carry-over from other donors' samples. The CDR3 DNA reads as TGTGCCATCAGAACTAGCGGGAGTAACAATGAGCAGTTCTTC. Residues: CAIRTSGSNNEQFF.